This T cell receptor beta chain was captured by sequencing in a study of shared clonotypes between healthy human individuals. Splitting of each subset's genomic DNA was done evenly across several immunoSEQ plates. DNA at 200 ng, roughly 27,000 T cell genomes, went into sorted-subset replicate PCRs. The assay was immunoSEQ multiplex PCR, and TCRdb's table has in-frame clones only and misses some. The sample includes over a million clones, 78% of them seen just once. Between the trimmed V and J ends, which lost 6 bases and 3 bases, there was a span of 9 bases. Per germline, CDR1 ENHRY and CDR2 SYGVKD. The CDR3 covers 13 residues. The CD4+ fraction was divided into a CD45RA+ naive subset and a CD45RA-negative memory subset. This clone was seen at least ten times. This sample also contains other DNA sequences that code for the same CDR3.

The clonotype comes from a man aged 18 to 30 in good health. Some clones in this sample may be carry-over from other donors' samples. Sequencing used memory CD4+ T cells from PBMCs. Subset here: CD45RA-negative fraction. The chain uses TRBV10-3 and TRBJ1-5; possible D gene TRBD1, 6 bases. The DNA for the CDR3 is TGTGCCATCAGCCGGGACAACAATCAGCCCCAGCATTTT. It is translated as CAISRDNNQPQHF.